This record covers a single TCR beta chain. V shed 5 bases and J 4 bases; nucleotides not matched to a gene: 6. The CDR3 has 15 residues. The germline V gene encodes CDR1 MDHEN and CDR2 SYDVKM. This entry belongs to a study of shared clonotypes between healthy human individuals. The donors were adults (healthy and HIV-negative) with no recent acute infections or vaccinations. The authors divided CD4+ cells into CD45RA+ naive and CD45RA-negative memory subsets. Here immunoSEQ multiplex PCR was the method, and the copy in TCRdb shows in-frame clones only, minus some. This table has about 2.3 million clones, 85% to 95% appearing once.

Input material: naive CD4+ T cells from PBMCs. The subset denotes: CD45RA+ positively selected. The TCR originated in a young man in good health. Some clones in this sample may be carry-over from other donors' samples. The V call is TRBV28, the J call TRBJ1-5, with TRBD1 matching over 9 bases. CDR3 bases: TGTGCCAGCAGTGCCGGGACAGGGCTTAATCAGCCCCAGCATTTT. As protein: CASSAGTGLNQPQHF.